This TCR beta chain was found in a study of cytomegalovirus exposure and HLA in healthy donors. Points from the study as a whole: In an earlier analysis, most TCR beta V segments were productive about 90% or about 30% of the time.

V lost 0 bases and J lost 0, with 12 bases in between. Germline CDR1 is SGHRS and CDR2 is YFSETQ. This CDR3 has 16 amino acids. PCR involved 60 Vbeta and 13 Jbeta primers. The method was immunoSEQ multiplex PCR; TCRdb's version includes in-frame clones alone and lacks a portion of them. This sample carries some 160,000 clones, around 77% of them seen once, and the ten largest clones take around 2.2%. With respect to this clone: The antigen is not known.

The chain is built from TRBV5-1 and TRBJ2-5, with D possibly being TRBD1 (5 bases). The clonotype originates from a man aged 60 to 75 in good health and CMV-seronegative. Material for sequencing was PBMCs. CDR3 DNA sequence: TGCGCCAGCAGCTTGGTTACAGGCGAGTACCAAGAGACCCAGTACTTC. It yields the protein CASSLVTGEYQETQYF.